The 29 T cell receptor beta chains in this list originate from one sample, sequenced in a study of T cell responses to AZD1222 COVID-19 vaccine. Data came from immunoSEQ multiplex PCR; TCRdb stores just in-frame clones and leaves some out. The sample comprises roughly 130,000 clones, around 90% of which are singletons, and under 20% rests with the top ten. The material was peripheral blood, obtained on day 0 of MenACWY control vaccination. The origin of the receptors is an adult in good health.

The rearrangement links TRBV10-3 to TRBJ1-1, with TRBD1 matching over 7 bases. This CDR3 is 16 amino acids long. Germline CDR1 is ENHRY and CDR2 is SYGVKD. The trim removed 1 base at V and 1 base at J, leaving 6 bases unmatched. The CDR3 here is CAISEFQTGPNTEAFF. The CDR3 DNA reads TGTGCCATCAGTGAGTTCCAGACAGGGCCGAACACTGAAGCTTTCTTT.

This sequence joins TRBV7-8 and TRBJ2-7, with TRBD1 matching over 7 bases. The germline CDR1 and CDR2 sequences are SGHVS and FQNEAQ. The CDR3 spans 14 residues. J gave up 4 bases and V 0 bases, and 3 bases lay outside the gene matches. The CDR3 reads CASSLARQGYEQYF. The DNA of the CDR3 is TGTGCCAGCAGCTTAGCCCGACAGGGTTACGAGCAGTACTTC.

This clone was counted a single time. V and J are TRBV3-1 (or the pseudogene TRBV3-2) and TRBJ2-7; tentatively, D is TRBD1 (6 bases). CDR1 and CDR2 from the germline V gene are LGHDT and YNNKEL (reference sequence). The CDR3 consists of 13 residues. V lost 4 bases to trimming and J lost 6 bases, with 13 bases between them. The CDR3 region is CASSLGQLGEQYF. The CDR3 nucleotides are TGTGCCAGCAGCCTAGGACAGCTTGGCGAGCAGTACTTC.

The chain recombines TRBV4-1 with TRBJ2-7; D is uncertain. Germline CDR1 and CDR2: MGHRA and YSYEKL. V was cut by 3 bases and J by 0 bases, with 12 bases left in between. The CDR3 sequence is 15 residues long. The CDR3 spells CASSQLDTSSYEQYF. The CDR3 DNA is TGCGCCAGCAGCCAGCTCGACACGTCCTCCTACGAGCAGTACTTC.

The CDR3 DNA reads TGTGCCAGCAGCCCGACCGGGACAGGTTTTTCACCCCTCCACTTT. Its protein product is CASSPTGTGFSPLHF. V and J are TRBV5-5 and TRBJ1-6, with 8 nucleotides matching TRBD1. CDR1 and CDR2 from the germline V gene are SGHKS and YYEKEE (reference sequence). J was trimmed by 9 bases and V by 4 bases; bases with no gene match: 9. The length of the CDR3 is 15 residues.

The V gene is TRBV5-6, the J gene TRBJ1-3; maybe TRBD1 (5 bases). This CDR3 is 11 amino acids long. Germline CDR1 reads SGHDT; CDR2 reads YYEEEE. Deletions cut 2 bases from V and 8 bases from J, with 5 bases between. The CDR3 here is CASSLGDTIYF. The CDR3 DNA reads TGTGCCAGCAGCTTAGGGGACACCATATATTTT.

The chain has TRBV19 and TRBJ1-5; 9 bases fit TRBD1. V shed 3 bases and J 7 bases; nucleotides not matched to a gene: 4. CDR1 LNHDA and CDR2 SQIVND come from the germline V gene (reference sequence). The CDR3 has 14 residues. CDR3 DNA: TGTGCCAGTAGTATGGGACAGGGTGGGCAGCCCCAGCATTTT. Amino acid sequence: CASSMGQGGQPQHF.

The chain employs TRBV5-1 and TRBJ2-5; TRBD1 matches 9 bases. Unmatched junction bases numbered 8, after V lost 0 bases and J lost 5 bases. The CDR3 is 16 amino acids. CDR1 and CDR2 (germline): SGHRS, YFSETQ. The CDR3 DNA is TGCGCCAGCAGCTTGGCGACAGGGGGTCGCGTCGAGACCCAGTACTTC. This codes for CASSLATGGRVETQYF.

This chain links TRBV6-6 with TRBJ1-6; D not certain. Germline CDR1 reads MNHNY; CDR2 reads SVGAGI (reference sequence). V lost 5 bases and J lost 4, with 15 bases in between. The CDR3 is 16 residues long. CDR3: CASSRPARNYNSPLHF. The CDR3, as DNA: TGTGCCAGCAGTCGACCAGCCAGAAATTATAATTCACCCCTCCACTTT.

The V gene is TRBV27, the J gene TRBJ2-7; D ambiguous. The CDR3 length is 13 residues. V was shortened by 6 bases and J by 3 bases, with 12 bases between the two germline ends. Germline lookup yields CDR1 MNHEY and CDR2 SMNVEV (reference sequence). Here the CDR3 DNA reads TGTGCCAGCAGCTCTTTGTCGGGCTACGAGCAGTACTTC. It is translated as CASSSLSGYEQYF.

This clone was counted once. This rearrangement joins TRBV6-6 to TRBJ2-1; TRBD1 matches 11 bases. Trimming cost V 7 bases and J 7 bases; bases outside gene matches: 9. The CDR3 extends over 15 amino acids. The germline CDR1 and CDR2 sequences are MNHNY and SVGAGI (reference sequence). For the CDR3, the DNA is TGTGCCAGCACCTACGACGGACAGGGGGCAAATGAGCAGTTCTTC. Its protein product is CASTYDGQGANEQFF.

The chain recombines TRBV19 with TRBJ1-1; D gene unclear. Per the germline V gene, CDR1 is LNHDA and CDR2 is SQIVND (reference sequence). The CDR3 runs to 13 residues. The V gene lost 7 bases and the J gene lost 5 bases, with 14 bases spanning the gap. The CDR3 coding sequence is TGTGCCAGTATGTCCTTCCTGGGTACTGAAGCTTTCTTT. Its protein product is CASMSFLGTEAFF. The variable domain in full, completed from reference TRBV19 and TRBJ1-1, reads DGGITQSPKYLFRKEGQNVTLSCEQNLNHDAMYWYRQDPGQGLRLIYYSQIVNDFQKGDIAEGYSVSREKKESFPLTVTSAQKNPTAFYLCASMSFLGTEAFFGQGTRLTVV.

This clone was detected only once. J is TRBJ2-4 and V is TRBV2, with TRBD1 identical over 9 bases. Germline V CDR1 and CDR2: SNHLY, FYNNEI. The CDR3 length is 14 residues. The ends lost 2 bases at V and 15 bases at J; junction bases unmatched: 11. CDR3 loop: CASSELGQGEPGYF. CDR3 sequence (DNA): TGTGCCAGCAGTGAACTGGGACAGGGAGAACCTGGGTACTTC.

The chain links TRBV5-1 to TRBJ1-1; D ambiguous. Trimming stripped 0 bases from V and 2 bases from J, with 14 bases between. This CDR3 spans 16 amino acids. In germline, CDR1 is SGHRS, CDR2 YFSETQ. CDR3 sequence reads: CASSLASSVPNTEAFF. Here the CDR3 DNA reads TGCGCCAGCAGCTTGGCGTCATCCGTACCCAACACTGAAGCTTTCTTT.

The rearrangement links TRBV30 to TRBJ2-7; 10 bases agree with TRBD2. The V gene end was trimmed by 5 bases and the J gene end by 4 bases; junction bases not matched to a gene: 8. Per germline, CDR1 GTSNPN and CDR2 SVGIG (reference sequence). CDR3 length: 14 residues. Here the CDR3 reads CAWFSGRRKYEQYF. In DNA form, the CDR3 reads TGTGCCTGGTTTAGCGGGAGGCGGAAATACGAGCAGTACTTC.

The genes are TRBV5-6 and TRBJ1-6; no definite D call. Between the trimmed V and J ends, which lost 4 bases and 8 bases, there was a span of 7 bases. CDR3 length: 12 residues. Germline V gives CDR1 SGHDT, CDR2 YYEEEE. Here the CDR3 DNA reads TGTGCCAGCAGCCGTCGTTATTCACCCCTCCACTTT. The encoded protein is CASSRRYSPLHF.

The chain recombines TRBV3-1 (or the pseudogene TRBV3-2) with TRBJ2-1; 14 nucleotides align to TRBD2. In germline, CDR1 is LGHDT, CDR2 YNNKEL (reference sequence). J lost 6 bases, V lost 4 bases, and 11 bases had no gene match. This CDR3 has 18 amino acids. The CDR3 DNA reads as TGTGCCAGCAGCCTGGGACTAGCGGGAGTTGGATTCCCCAATGAGCAGTTCTTC. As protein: CASSLGLAGVGFPNEQFF.

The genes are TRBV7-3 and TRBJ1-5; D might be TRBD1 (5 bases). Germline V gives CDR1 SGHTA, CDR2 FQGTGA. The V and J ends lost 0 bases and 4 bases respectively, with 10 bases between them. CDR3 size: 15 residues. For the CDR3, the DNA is TGTGCCAGCAGCTTAACAGGGACCACTAATCAGCCCCAGCATTTT. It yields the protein CASSLTGTTNQPQHF.

The CDR3 bases are TGTGCCAGCAGCCAAGACGCAGGTAACACTGAAGCTTTCTTT. Its protein is CASSQDAGNTEAFF. V usage is TRBV14 and J usage is TRBJ1-1; D is ambiguous. The CDR3 totals 14 residues. V shed 0 bases and J shed 2 bases, with 7 bases lying between them. CDR1 SGHDN and CDR2 FVKESK come from the germline V gene. Drawing the rest from reference TRBV14 and TRBJ1-1, the complete variable domain is EAGVTQFPSHSVIEKGQTVTLRCDPISGHDNLYWYRRVMGKEIKFLLHFVKESKQDESGMPNNRFLAERTGGTYSTLKVQPAELEDSGVYFCASSQDAGNTEAFFGQGTRLTVV.

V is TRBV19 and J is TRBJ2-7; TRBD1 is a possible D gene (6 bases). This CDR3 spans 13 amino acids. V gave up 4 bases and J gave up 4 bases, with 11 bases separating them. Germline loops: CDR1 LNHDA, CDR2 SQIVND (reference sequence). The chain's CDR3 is CASSNLQGYEQYF. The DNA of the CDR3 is TGTGCCAGTAGTAACCTCCAGGGGTACGAGCAGTACTTC. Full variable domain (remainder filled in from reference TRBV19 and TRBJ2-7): DGGITQSPKYLFRKEGQNVTLSCEQNLNHDAMYWYRQDPGQGLRLIYYSQIVNDFQKGDIAEGYSVSREKKESFPLTVTSAQKNPTAFYLCASSNLQGYEQYFGPGTRLTVT.

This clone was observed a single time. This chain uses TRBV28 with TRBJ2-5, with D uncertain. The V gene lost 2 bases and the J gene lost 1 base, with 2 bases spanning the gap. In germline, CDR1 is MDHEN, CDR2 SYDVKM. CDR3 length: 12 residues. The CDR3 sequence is CASSLIQETQYF. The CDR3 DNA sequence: TGTGCCAGCAGTTTAATCCAAGAGACCCAGTACTTC. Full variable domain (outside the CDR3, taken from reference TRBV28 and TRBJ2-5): DVKVTQSSRYLVKRTGEKVFLECVQDMDHENMFWYRQDPGLGLRLIYFSYDVKMKEKGDIPEGYSVSREKKERFSLILESASTNQTSMYLCASSLIQETQYFGPGTRLLVL.

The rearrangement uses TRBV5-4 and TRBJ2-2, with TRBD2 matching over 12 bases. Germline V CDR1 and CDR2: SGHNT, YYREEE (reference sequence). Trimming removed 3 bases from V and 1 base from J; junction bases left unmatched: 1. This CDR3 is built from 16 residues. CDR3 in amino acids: CASSSGLAGNTGELFF. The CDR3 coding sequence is TGTGCCAGCAGCTCGGGACTAGCGGGGAACACCGGGGAGCTGTTTTTT.

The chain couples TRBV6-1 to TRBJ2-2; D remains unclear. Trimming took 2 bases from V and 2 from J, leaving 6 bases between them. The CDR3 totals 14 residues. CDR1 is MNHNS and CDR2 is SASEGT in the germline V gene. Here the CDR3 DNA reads TGTGCCAGCAGTGAACAAGCTAACACCGGGGAGCTGTTTTTT. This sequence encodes CASSEQANTGELFF.

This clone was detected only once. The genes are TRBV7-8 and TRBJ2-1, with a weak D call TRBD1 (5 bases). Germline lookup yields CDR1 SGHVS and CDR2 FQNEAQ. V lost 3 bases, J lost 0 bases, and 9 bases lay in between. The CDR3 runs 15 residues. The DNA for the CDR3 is TGTGCCAGCAGCTTGACAGCGAGCTCCTACAATGAGCAGTTCTTC. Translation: CASSLTASSYNEQFF.

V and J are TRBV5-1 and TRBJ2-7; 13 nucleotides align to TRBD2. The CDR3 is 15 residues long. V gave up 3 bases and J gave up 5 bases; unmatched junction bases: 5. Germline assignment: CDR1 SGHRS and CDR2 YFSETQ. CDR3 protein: CASSSGLAGIHEQYF. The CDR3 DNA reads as TGCGCCAGCAGCTCGGGACTAGCGGGAATCCACGAGCAGTACTTC.

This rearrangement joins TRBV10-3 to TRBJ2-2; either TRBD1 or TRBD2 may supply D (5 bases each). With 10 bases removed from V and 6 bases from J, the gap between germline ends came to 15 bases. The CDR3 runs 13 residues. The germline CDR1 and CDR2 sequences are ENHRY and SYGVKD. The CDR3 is CATGTLDSGELFF. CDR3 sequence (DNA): TGTGCCACCGGGACCCTGGACTCCGGGGAGCTGTTTTTT.

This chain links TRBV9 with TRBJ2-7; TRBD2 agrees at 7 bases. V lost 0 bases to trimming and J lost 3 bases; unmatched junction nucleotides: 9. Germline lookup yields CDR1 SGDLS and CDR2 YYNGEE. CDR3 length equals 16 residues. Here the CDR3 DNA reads TGTGCCAGCAGCGTAGCTTGGGGGGAGGGCCGCTACGAGCAGTACTTC. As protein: CASSVAWGEGRYEQYF.

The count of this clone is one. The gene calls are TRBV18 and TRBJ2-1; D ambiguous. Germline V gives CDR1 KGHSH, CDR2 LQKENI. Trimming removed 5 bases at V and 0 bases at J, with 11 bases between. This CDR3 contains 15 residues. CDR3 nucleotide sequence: TGTGCCAGCTCAAAAAGGGTGACCTCCTACAATGAGCAGTTCTTC. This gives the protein CASSKRVTSYNEQFF.

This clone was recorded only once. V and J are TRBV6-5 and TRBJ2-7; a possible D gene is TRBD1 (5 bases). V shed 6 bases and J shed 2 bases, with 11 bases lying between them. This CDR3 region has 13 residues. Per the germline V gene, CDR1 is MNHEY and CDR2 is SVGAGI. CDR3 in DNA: TGTGCCAGCAGCTTCGCAGGGCCCTACGAGCAGTACTTC. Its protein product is CASSFAGPYEQYF.